The rows below give T cell receptor beta chains drawn from one sample of a study of blood T cell repertoires in COVID-19. TCRdb's table, derived via immunoSEQ multiplex PCR, lists solely in-frame clones and lacks some. The top ten hold roughly 2.7% of the sample, which has about 210,000 clones, 83% seen once. Sequencing was performed on peripheral blood. Receptors originate from a woman between 40 and 55 years old with active or convalescent COVID-19. Each CDR3 is given with its conserved first and last residue. The order of the fields is V gene, CDR3 length, J gene, CDR3 protein.

TRBV5-6	16	TRBJ2-7	CASSLVGGGARKEQYF
TRBV27	18	TRBJ2-1	CASSFGPLAGGDGNEQFF
TRBV5-1	14	TRBJ2-5	CASSSLSDQETQYF
TRBV30	14	TRBJ2-7	CAWTRLAGSYEQYF
TRBV13	16	TRBJ2-3	CASSYRRSGRTDTQYF
TRBV25-1	16	TRBJ2-3	CASSGGPIRGTDTQYF
TRBV7-9	14	TRBJ1-2	CASSLPGPDYGYTF
TRBV2	15	TRBJ1-5	CASNSDSRSNQPQHF
TRBV6-6	15	TRBJ1-1	CASSSPDGGYTEAFF
TRBV4-3	14	TRBJ2-5	CASSPRGGGETQYF
TRBV12-5	18	TRBJ2-6	CASGNTGTYRSGANVLTF
TRBV5-4	14	TRBJ2-3	CASSFPSAVPALYF
TRBV15	15	TRBJ2-1	CATSRGAGGYNEQFF
TRBV5-6	13	TRBJ2-7	CASSSYRSREQYF
TRBV5-1	17	TRBJ1-1	CASSLEFGGARNTEAFF
TRBV24-1	16	TRBJ2-1	CATSGVFSGGANEQFF
TRBV5-4	16	TRBJ2-4	CASSSSGTGATLLQYF
TRBV9	14	TRBJ2-7	CASNTGTGYYEQYF
TRBV5-4	15	TRBJ2-7	CASSNGQAGFPEQYF
TRBV9	16	TRBJ2-1	CASSVSGGLAGNEQFF
TRBV6-5	15	TRBJ1-3	CASSPDRDRVFTIYF
TRBV18	15	TRBJ1-6	CASSPLTGSNSPLHF
TRBV19	14	TRBJ1-1	CASSPRDRAFEAFF
TRBV7-8	15	TRBJ1-2	CASSLAQGRVGGYTF
TRBV5-6	16	TRBJ1-1	CASSLSPGGFGTEAFF
TRBV14	19	TRBJ2-5	CASSQDAFLGPNPKETQYF